Listed here are 28 T cell receptor beta chains from one sample, sequenced in a study of shared clonotypes between healthy human individuals. Profiling relied on immunoSEQ multiplex PCR, and the TCRdb table lists in-frame clones only, not all of them. The sample consists of about 470,000 clones, roughly 77% of them appearing once. What was sequenced was PBMCs. The receptors stem from a woman in her thirties or forties in good health. Some clones in this sample may be carry-over from other donors' samples.

CDR3 loop: CASSQTGGAYYEQYF. The CDR3 region has the DNA TGCGCCAGCAGCCAGACAGGGGGCGCCTACTACGAGCAGTACTTC. V gene TRBV5-1 combines with J gene TRBJ2-7; 10 bases fit TRBD1. Looked up from germline, CDR1 is SGHRS and CDR2 is YFSETQ. V shed 4 bases and J 3 bases; nucleotides not matched to a gene: 7. CDR3 length: 15 residues.

The rearrangement joins TRBV5-6 to TRBJ2-7; D may be TRBD1 (5 bases). Germline V gene lookup returns CDR1 SGHDT and CDR2 YYEEEE. This CDR3 contains 14 residues. Between the trimmed V and J ends, which lost 4 bases and 0 bases, there was a span of 11 bases. The CDR3 region is CASSTIRASYEQYF. As DNA, the CDR3 is TGTGCCAGCAGCACCATCAGGGCCTCCTACGAGCAGTACTTC.

This clone was counted between two and nine times. The V and J genes are TRBV19 and TRBJ1-1; 9 bases line up with TRBD1. V was pared by 4 bases and J by 8 bases, with 8 bases of the junction left unmatched. The CDR3 spans 14 residues. From germline, CDR1 is LNHDA and CDR2 SQIVND (reference sequence). The CDR3 region is CASSNHRGRVEAFF. The DNA for the CDR3 is TGTGCCAGTAGTAACCACAGGGGGCGCGTAGAAGCTTTCTTT.

The chain couples TRBV10-3 to TRBJ2-5; tentatively, D is TRBD1 (6 bases). V lost 8 bases and J lost 2, with 9 bases in between. Germline CDR1 ENHRY, CDR2 SYGVKD. The length of the CDR3 is 12 residues. CDR3 amino acids: CAIGGLQETQYF. CDR3 nucleotides: TGTGCCATCGGGGGCTTACAAGAGACCCAGTACTTC.

J is TRBJ1-4 and V is TRBV5-1; D ambiguous. The V end lost 4 bases, the J end lost 0 bases, and 13 bases lay between the germline ends. CDR3 length: 16 residues. The germline gives CDR1 SGHRS, CDR2 YFSETQ. Here the CDR3 DNA reads TGCGCCAGCAGCCCAGTCCAACAAGCAACTAATGAAAAACTGTTTTTT. It yields the protein CASSPVQQATNEKLFF.

The rearrangement uses TRBV6-5 and TRBJ2-1; tentative D call: TRBD1 (6 bases). V lost 5 bases, J lost 15 bases, and 20 bases lay in between. CDR1 is MNHEY and CDR2 is SVGAGI in the germline V gene. CDR3 length equals 13 residues. The CDR3, as DNA: TGTGCCAGCAGTAATTCGAACCGGGACACCTTGTTCTTC. The encoded protein is CASSNSNRDTLFF.

This chain links TRBV19 with TRBJ2-7, with 7 bases that match TRBD1. Germline V gene sequence: CDR1 LNHDA, CDR2 SQIVND (reference sequence). The CDR3 loop spans 16 amino acids. V shed 6 bases, J shed 1 base, and the junction held 12 bases outside the gene matches. CDR3 protein: CASSPDRVDVSYEQYF. The CDR3 DNA reads as TGTGCCAGTAGCCCCGACAGGGTTGATGTTTCCTACGAGCAGTACTTC.

The J gene is TRBJ2-7, the V gene TRBV4-1; D perhaps matches TRBD2 (6 bases). The CDR3 consists of 16 residues. CDR1 and CDR2 (germline): MGHRA, YSYEKL. With 1 base removed from V and 4 bases from J, the gap between germline ends came to 17 bases. The CDR3 protein is CASSQVSRESVYEQYF. As DNA, the CDR3 is TGCGCCAGCAGCCAAGTCTCGCGGGAATCGGTTTACGAGCAGTACTTC.

The chain carries TRBV7-9 and TRBJ1-2; weak D call: TRBD1 (5 bases). Germline CDR1 is SEHNR and CDR2 is FQNEAQ (reference sequence). V was clipped by 5 bases and J by 7 bases, with 17 bases between them. The CDR3 totals 14 residues. The CDR3 is CASSPGTAVGGYTF. CDR3 bases: TGTGCCAGCAGCCCTGGGACGGCGGTGGGTGGCTACACCTTC.

The rearrangement uses TRBV28 and TRBJ2-7, with 14 bases fitting TRBD2. The CDR3 is 17 residues long. V lost 8 bases, J lost 5 bases, and 14 bases stayed unmatched. Germline CDR1 is MDHEN and CDR2 is SYDVKM. DNA of the CDR3: TGTGCCAGCCGACCGACTAGCGGGAGGGCCCCCGGCGACGAGCAGTACTTC. Translating it yields CASRPTSGRAPGDEQYF.

This clone was seen more than once but under ten times. V usage is TRBV7-8 and J usage is TRBJ2-1, with 7 nucleotides matching TRBD2. This CDR3 comprises 14 residues. In germline, CDR1 is SGHVS, CDR2 FQNEAQ. V trimming: 5 bases; J trimming: 9 bases; junction bases outside the gene matches: 10. The CDR3: CASSPGLVFGEQFF. In DNA form, the CDR3 reads TGTGCCAGCAGCCCCGGACTAGTTTTTGGTGAGCAGTTCTTC.

The rearrangement joins TRBV15 to TRBJ2-7; D is uncertain. The CDR3 is 15 residues long. Trimming removed 0 bases at V and 2 bases at J, with 11 bases between. Germline V gene lookup returns CDR1 LNHNV and CDR2 YYDKDF (reference sequence). The CDR3 here is CATSREEARAYEQYF. In DNA form, the CDR3 reads TGTGCCACCAGCAGAGAAGAAGCGCGAGCCTACGAGCAGTACTTC.

The J gene is TRBJ2-1, the V gene TRBV7-3, with 10 bases that match TRBD2. The ends lost 5 bases at V and 7 bases at J; junction bases unmatched: 11. The CDR3 runs 16 residues. Germline-derived CDR1 and CDR2 are SGHTA and FQGTGA. CDR3 sequence: CASSPIAGGGKNEQFF. The CDR3 DNA reads as TGTGCCAGCAGCCCTATAGCGGGAGGAGGAAAAAATGAGCAGTTCTTC.

The V and J genes are TRBV5-1 and TRBJ1-2; 7 nucleotides agree with TRBD1. The CDR3 consists of 15 residues. Unmatched junction bases numbered 11, after V lost 4 bases and J lost 5 bases. The germline CDR1 and CDR2 sequences are SGHRS and YFSETQ. CDR3 sequence (DNA): TGCGCCAGCAGCCCAAGACAGGGCCCTCGATATGGCTACACCTTC. As protein: CASSPRQGPRYGYTF.

This chain uses TRBV18 with TRBJ2-1; D uncertain. Deletions cut 1 base from V and 6 bases from J, with 13 bases between. Germline loops: CDR1 KGHSH, CDR2 LQKENI. CDR3 length equals 15 residues. The CDR3 DNA sequence: TGTGCCAGCTCACCACGAGCCAGAAACCGCAATGAGCAGTTCTTC. Its protein product is CASSPRARNRNEQFF.

This clone has a handful of counts. The V call is TRBV6-1, the J call TRBJ2-3; tentatively, D is TRBD1 or TRBD2 (5 bases each). Germline V gene data show CDR1 as MNHNS and CDR2 as SASEGT. The CDR3 runs to 16 residues. The germline V and J ends were trimmed by 2 bases and 7 bases, with 19 bases remaining between them. CDR3 amino acids: CASSESGGLTGHTQYF. CDR3 nucleotides: TGTGCCAGCAGTGAATCAGGCGGCCTAACGGGGCATACGCAGTATTTT.

This chain's CDR3 is CASSLEASRRQETQYF. The CDR3 region has the DNA TGTGCCAGCAGCTTAGAAGCGTCGCGGAGACAAGAGACCCAGTACTTC. V and J are TRBV11-2 and TRBJ2-5, with D hard to call. The germline gives CDR1 SGHAT, CDR2 FQNNGV. The CDR3 has 16 residues. Trimming removed 0 bases at V and 2 bases at J, with 13 bases between.

J is TRBJ2-1 and V is TRBV28, with 12 bases that match TRBD2. Germline CDR1 is MDHEN and CDR2 is SYDVKM. J was trimmed by 1 base and V by 1 base; bases with no gene match: 17. The CDR3 extends over 22 amino acids. CDR3: CASSLSGRGLAGRSASYNEQFF. DNA of the CDR3: TGTGCCAGCAGTTTATCCGGCAGGGGACTAGCGGGTAGGTCCGCTTCCTACAATGAGCAGTTCTTC.

The chain combines TRBV7-2 with TRBJ2-7, with 10 bases aligning to TRBD1. The CDR3 runs 15 residues. Trimming took 1 base from V and 3 from J; bases not matched to a gene: 3. The germline V gene encodes CDR1 SGHTA and CDR2 FQGNSA. This chain's CDR3 is CASSLGGQGVYEQYF. CDR3 bases: TGTGCCAGCAGCTTAGGTGGACAGGGGGTCTACGAGCAGTACTTC.

The J gene is TRBJ2-2, the V gene TRBV5-5; unclear D gene. V was clipped by 4 bases and J by 3 bases, with 10 bases between them. This CDR3 is 14 amino acids long. Germline lookup yields CDR1 SGHKS and CDR2 YYEKEE (reference sequence). The CDR3 nucleotides are TGTGCCAGCAGCCCCAACTCAGACACCGGGGAGCTGTTTTTT. The encoded protein is CASSPNSDTGELFF.

The rearrangement uses TRBV7-3 and TRBJ2-3; 7 bases fit TRBD1. From germline, CDR1 is SGHTA and CDR2 FQGTGA. CDR3 length equals 16 residues. Losses at the gene ends were 5 bases for V and 2 bases for J; bases not matched to a gene: 10. The CDR3 loop is CASSLLTGQSTDTQYF. CDR3 bases: TGTGCCAGCAGCCTTTTGACAGGGCAGTCCACAGATACGCAGTATTTT. The whole variable domain, remainder taken from reference TRBV7-3 and TRBJ2-3, is GAGVSQTPSNKVTEKGKYVELRCDPISGHTALYWYRQSLGQGPEFLIYFQGTGAADDSGLPNDRFFAVRPEGSVSTLKIQRTERGDSAVYLCASSLLTGQSTDTQYFGPGTRLTVL.

The rearrangement joins TRBV7-9 to TRBJ2-3; D might be TRBD2 (7 bases). The V end was cut by 5 bases, the J end by 3 bases, with 15 bases between. This CDR3 spans 15 amino acids. Per the germline V gene, CDR1 is SEHNR and CDR2 is FQNEAQ (reference sequence). This CDR3 is CASSPKGGRTDTQYF. DNA of the CDR3: TGTGCCAGCAGCCCAAAGGGGGGGCGGACAGATACGCAGTATTTT.

As regards this clone: This clone may be a read error of a much larger clone one base away. The gene calls are TRBV6-6 and TRBJ2-3, with 7 bases matching TRBD2. Germline-derived CDR1 and CDR2 are MNHNY and SVGAGI (reference sequence). V lost 2 bases, J lost 2 bases, and 1 base stayed unmatched. The CDR3 extends over 14 amino acids. The CDR3 reads CASSYGRATDTQYF. CDR3 sequence (DNA): TGTGCCAGCAGTTACGGGAGGGCCACAGATACGCAGTATTTT.

This clone showed up just once. V and J are TRBV11-1 and TRBJ2-5; the match to TRBD2 covers 12 bases. Germline CDR1 SGHAT, CDR2 FQDESV (reference sequence). The CDR3 loop spans 19 amino acids. V was pared by 1 base and J by 1 base, with 10 bases of the junction left unmatched. The CDR3 reads CASSLGGRTSGVVQETQYF. The CDR3 DNA reads as TGTGCCAGCAGCTTAGGTGGGCGGACTAGCGGGGTTGTCCAAGAGACCCAGTACTTC.

V gene TRBV10-2 combines with J gene TRBJ2-7, with D uncertain. V lost 6 bases to trimming and J lost 4 bases, with 7 bases between them. The germline CDR1 and CDR2 sequences are WSHSY and SAAADI. The CDR3 runs 11 residues. The CDR3 DNA is TGCGCCAGCAGACTCATTTACGAGCAGTACTTC. As protein: CASRLIYEQYF.

This rearrangement joins TRBV7-2 to TRBJ2-3; no firm D call. Germline CDR1 is SGHTA and CDR2 is FQGNSA. Trimming removed 1 base from V and 3 bases from J, with 8 bases in between. CDR3 length equals 14 residues. DNA for the CDR3: TGTGCCAGCAGCTTAGACTATAGAACAGATACGCAGTATTTT. Encoded protein: CASSLDYRTDTQYF. The entire variable domain, with the rest obtained from reference TRBV7-2 and TRBJ2-3, is as follows: GAGVSQSPSNKVTEKGKDVELRCDPISGHTALYWYRQSLGQGLEFLIYFQGNSAPDKSGLPSDRFSAERTGGSVSTLTIQRTQQEDSAVYLCASSLDYRTDTQYFGPGTRLTVL.

This clone came up many times. The chain is built from TRBV25-1 and TRBJ2-1; 8 bases line up with TRBD2. CDR3 length: 16 amino acids. The J segment lost 1 base and the V segment lost 5 bases, leaving 7 bases of the junction unmatched. Germline CDR1 MGHDK, CDR2 SYGVNS. The CDR3 reads CASSTSSGRSYNEQFF. The DNA for the CDR3 is TGTGCCAGCAGTACCTCTAGCGGGCGTTCCTACAATGAGCAGTTCTTC.

The J gene is TRBJ2-7, the V gene TRBV7-9; D may correspond to TRBD1 or TRBD2 (6 bases each). The germline V gene has CDR1 SEHNR and CDR2 FQNEAQ (reference sequence). The V end lost 0 bases, the J end lost 4 bases, and 10 bases lay between the germline ends. The CDR3 contains 14 residues. The CDR3 spells CASSLARGRYEQYF. For the CDR3, the DNA is TGTGCCAGCAGCTTAGCGAGGGGGAGGTACGAGCAGTACTTC.